This T cell receptor (beta chain) was profiled in a study of blood T cell repertoires in COVID-19. As for this clone: Other DNA sequences in the sample encode the same CDR3.

The V end was cut by 4 bases, the J end by 3 bases, with 6 bases between. This CDR3 has 12 residues. CDR1 is ENHRY, CDR2 SYGVKD, per germline. How the authors handled the data: For nucleated cells, counts were estimated from reference gene primer amplification. TCRdb's copy holds only in-frame clones and misses some; the assay was immunoSEQ multiplex PCR. V and J calls plus clone size are reproduced from that table; the DNA served to infer D and trimming. The table includes 250,000 to 350,000 clones, under 95% detected once. Those enrolled, adults aged 18 to 89 years, came from 20 to 25 US areas. Participants' own reports of clinical history determined their cohort assignment. Cohort 3 recovered donors had two negative PCRs, clearance, or symptom resolution.

What was sequenced was PBMCs or T cells enriched from blood (not recorded which). The sequence derives from a woman in her twenties or thirties who had recovered from COVID-19. The V and J genes are TRBV10-3 and TRBJ1-2; D remains ambiguous. This CDR3 reads CAISGQDYGYTF. DNA of the CDR3: TGTGCCATCAGTGGCCAGGACTATGGCTACACCTTC.